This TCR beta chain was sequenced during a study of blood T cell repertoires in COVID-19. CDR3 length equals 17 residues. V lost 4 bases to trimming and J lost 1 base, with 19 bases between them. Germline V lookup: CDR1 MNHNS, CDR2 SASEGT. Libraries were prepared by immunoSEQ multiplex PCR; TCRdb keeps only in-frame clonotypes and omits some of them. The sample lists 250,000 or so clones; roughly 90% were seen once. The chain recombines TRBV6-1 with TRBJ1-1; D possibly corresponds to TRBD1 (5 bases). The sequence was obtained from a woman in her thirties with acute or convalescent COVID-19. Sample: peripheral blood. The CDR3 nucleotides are TGTGCCAGCAGTGCCCGCCTATCAGGGATCGGGAACACTGAAGCTTTCTTT. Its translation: CASSARLSGIGNTEAFF.